This T cell receptor (beta chain) was sequenced for a study of early stage breast cancer tumors (dated by TCRdb to about 2017). The study in broad terms: Of the 15 or so invasive breast tumors, about a dozen were found to be estrogen receptor-positive, progesterone receptor-positive and HER2-negative. The average read coverage per sample was about 10-fold. A total of 2,651,842 templates, representing some 1 million unique clonotypes, were detected across all samples. Of the approximately 12 ER+/PR+/HER2- tumors, eight were classified as invasive ductal carcinomas and four as invasive lobular carcinomas. Findings and caveats that apply to the study as a whole: Enriched TCRB sequences shared across patients were mostly commonly generated sequences, unlikely to play an important role in the tumor microenvironment. Chain pairing and functional markers such as CD4, CD8 and FOXP3 were not captured by bulk genomic DNA sequencing of unsorted cells. Tumors showed roughly 2.5-fold higher T cell density and higher clonality than adjacent normal breast tissue. Repertoires from blood resembled normal breast more closely than tumor, and using blood as a reference for each tissue separated tumor from normal in about 85% of the 16 patients. Because the cohort was small, analysis by tumor subtype was not possible.

Each sample was amplified in two independent genomic DNA replicates, using about 0.45 ug for blood and 1.5 ug for tumor or normal breast. TCRB sequencing of genomic DNA was carried out with the ImmunoSeq Intro kit according to the manufacturer's instructions. Multiplex PCR was run for around 30 cycles using proprietary primers and spike-in control sequences for absolute quantification. An 87-bp fragment spanning the CDR3 and flanking V and J genes was sequenced with single-end 150-bp reads. Each lane of an Illumina MiSeq using version 3.0 chemistry carried seven multiplexed samples, with two replicates per sample. Concerning the study's data processing: The vendor's proprietary pipeline handled the raw data processing, merging both replicates into a single result for each sample. Productive rearrangements sharing the V-gene family, CDR3 amino acid sequence and J-gene segment were defined as clonotypes. Clonality was computed as 1 minus the normalized Shannon entropy (Pielou evenness) of TCRB abundances. T cell density was estimated as total templates divided by the number of input cells, with the number of input cells inferred from the DNA input amount. Recon with default parameters was used to estimate total repertoire diversity and clonality. Tumor-enriched clonotypes were defined as having over 0.1% abundance in tumor and at least 32-fold higher abundance than in normal breast. In its TCRdb copy, this immuneACCESS table keeps in-frame sequences only and misses some clones. Where compared with another copy, unresolved V genes explain less than half of these, and the others have no known cause. Clonal size and the V and J genes are those of that table, whereas D and trimming came from the DNA. Present in this sample are fewer than 70,000 clones, over 60% of which were seen just once. Clones ranked in the top ten supply roughly 3.5% of the sample.

Comments on this clone: There is no known antigen for this receptor. No quality values exist for individual bases; no much larger clone is one base distant.

As encoded in the germline V gene (reference sequence), CDR1 is MNHEY while CDR2 is SMNVEV. Counted from cysteine to phenylalanine, this CDR3 has 14 amino acids. Of all the DNA, just the CDR3 is kept, 42 bases in frame from base 1. V is cut by 2 bases and J by 4 bases, and the space between the germline ends is 11 bases. The study profiled bulk TCR beta-chain repertoires in matched peripheral blood, tumor and adjacent normal breast tissue taken from roughly 17 patients with early-stage breast cancer. Before surgery, 5-10 mL of whole blood was collected into EDTA tubes and then processed within 2 hours. Peripheral blood mononuclear cells were isolated by Ficoll-Paque centrifugation in SepMate-50 tubes. PBMCs were cryopreserved in aliquots of roughly 2 to 4.5 million cells in about 90% FBS with about 10% DMSO and kept in liquid nitrogen. The Qiagen AllPrep DNA/RNA Mini kit was used for genomic DNA extraction.

Sequencing was performed on blood. The chain couples TRBV27 to TRBJ1-2, with TRBD1 tentatively as D gene (6 bases match). The receptor comes from a person aged 30-39 years with breast cancer. The CDR3 has the sequence CASSLHGGGYGYTF. In nucleotides, the sequence is TGTGCCAGCAGTTTACACGGGGGCGGCTATGGCTACACCTTC.